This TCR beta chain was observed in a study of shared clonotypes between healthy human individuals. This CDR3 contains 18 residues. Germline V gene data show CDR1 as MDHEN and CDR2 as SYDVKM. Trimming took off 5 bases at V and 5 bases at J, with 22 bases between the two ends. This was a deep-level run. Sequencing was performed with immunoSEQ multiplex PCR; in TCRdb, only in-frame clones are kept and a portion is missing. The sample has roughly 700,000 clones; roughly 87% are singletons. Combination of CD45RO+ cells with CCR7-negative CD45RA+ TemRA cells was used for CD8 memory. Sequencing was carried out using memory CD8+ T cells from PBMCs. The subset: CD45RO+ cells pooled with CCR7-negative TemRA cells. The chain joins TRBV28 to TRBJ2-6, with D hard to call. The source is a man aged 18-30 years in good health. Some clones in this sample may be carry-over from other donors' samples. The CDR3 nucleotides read TGTGCCAGCAGTGCGAAACTCCTGACACAAAGTCGGGCCAACGTCCTGACTTTC. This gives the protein CASSAKLLTQSRANVLTF.